The source of this T cell receptor (beta chain) is a study of cytomegalovirus exposure and HLA in healthy donors. The PCR had 60 Vbeta and 13 Jbeta primers. Profiling relied on immunoSEQ multiplex PCR, and the TCRdb table lists in-frame clones only, not all of them. The sample holds around 150,000 clones, 60% to 80% seen once. This clone has a handful of counts. What it binds is not known. Germline-derived CDR1 and CDR2 are SGHAT and FQDESV (reference sequence). CDR3 length: 17 amino acids. Trimming cost V 4 bases and J 8 bases; bases outside gene matches: 11. Study-level findings and limits: TCR beta chains associated with HLA were, in a later analysis, more clonally expanded than equally common others. Previously analyzed data showed that most TCR beta V segments were productive at a frequency of about 90% or about 30%.

Healthy individuals who donated bone marrow served as the donors. This clonotype originated in a woman under 40 in good health and CMV-seronegative. The rearrangement links TRBV11-1 to TRBJ2-1; 13 positions agree with TRBD2. The sequencing input was PBMCs. CDR3 sequence reads: CASSSLRGTSGDYEQFF. DNA for the CDR3: TGTGCCAGCAGCTCCCTTCGTGGGACTAGCGGGGACTATGAGCAGTTCTTC. Drawing the rest from reference TRBV11-1 and TRBJ2-1, the complete variable domain is EAEVAQSPRYKITEKSQAVAFWCDPISGHATLYWYRQILGQGPELLVQFQDESVVDDSQLPKDRFSAERLKGVDSTLKIQPAELGDSAMYLCASSSLRGTSGDYEQFFGPGTRLTVL.